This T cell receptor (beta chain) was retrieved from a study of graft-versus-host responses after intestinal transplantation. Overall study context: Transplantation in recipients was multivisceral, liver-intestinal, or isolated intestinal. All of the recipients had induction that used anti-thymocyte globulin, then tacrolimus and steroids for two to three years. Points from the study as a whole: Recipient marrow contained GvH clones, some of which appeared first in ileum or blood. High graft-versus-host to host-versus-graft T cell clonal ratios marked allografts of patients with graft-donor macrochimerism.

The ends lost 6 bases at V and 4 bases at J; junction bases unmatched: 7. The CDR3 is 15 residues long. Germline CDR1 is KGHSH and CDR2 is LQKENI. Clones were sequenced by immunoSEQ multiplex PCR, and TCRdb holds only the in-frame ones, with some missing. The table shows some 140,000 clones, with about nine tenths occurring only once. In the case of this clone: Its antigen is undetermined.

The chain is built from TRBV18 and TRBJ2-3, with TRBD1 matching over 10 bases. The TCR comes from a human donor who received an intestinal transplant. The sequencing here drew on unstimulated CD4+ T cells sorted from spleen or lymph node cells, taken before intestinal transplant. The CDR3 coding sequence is TGTGCCAGCTCGCCCGGGACAGGGGAGTCAGATACGCAGTATTTT. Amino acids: CASSPGTGESDTQYF.